Sequencing of this T cell receptor beta chain was carried out in a study of T-cell memory formation after mild COVID-19 (dated by TCRdb to the early 2020s). About the study as a whole: TCR sequence clusters from the two donors were found to be largely donor specific. Longitudinal TCRalpha and TCRbeta repertoire sequencing tracked T-cell clones expanding and contracting after mild COVID-19 in two donors. The cohort comprised two young, previously healthy adult volunteers, one female and one male.

The run used an Illumina NovaSeq 6000. TCRalpha and TCRbeta cDNA libraries were built by 5'RACE with constant-segment primers, adding sample barcodes and unique molecular identifiers. RNA was extracted from every sample with Trizol reagent. Amplification of the libraries took two PCR steps, and the second step added a second sample barcode plus Illumina TruSeq adapters. Sequencing of libraries was performed on an Illumina NovaSeq with 2 x 150 bp paired-end reads. As for the authors' bioinformatics: Reads were demultiplexed and collapsed into UMI-guided consensus sequences with migec v1.2.7. Using mixcr v2.1.11, the UMI consensuses were aligned to TRA and TRB V and J templates and assembled into clonotypes. A clonotype was counted as expanded or contracted only if both edgeR and NoisET called the change significant, with noise models trained on biological replicates. For edgeR calls, a false discovery rate-adjusted p below 0.01 and a log2 fold-change threshold of 1 were applied. As an exploratory analysis of dynamics, PCA with hierarchical clustering was applied to max-normalized trajectories of the 1000 most abundant clonotypes. Separately sequenced CD4+ and CD8+ repertoires were used to assign a CD4 or CD8 phenotype to each responding clone. TCRdb redid the processing of the public reads, applying fastp at Q25 and MiXCR, and retained in-frame beta chains. All rows with the same CDR3 protein become a single entry with the most common DNA and genes. The authors' filters were not applied to this entry. This sample is represented by 530,000 or so distinct CDR3 sequences; around 15% of them were singletons. The ten largest clones represent approximately 8.1% of the sample.

Of note for this clonotype: Its antigen has not been determined. Base-call qualities are not available, and no considerably larger clone is one nucleotide away.

Trimming takes 4 bases from V and 4 bases from J, and the germline ends sit 21 bases apart. CDR1 is given as KGHDR and CDR2 as SFDVKD, both from the germline V gene. The CDR3 starts with the cysteine, ends with the phenylalanine, and has 17 residues. Left in the record is the CDR3 DNA by itself, 51 bases read in frame from the first base. PBMCs were isolated by Ficoll-Paque density gradient centrifugation. What the work shows at the level of the full study, not this receptor alone: The study included only a couple of mild cases, and larger cohorts that include severe cases with pre-infection samples were judged to be necessary. SARS-CoV-2 specificity of the second-wave clones peaking on day 37 was not confirmed. Clones that contracted from day 15 to 85 showed balanced CD4/CD8 phenotypes, whereas a second wave of clones that expanded from day 15 to 37 leaned towards CD4+. Some responding clones were detected in pre-infection memory, which suggested that pre-existing cross-reactive memory T cells had joined the SARS-CoV-2 response. Contracting CD4+ clones were found mainly in CM and EM memory subsets, while CD8+ clones were enriched in EMRA.

Sequencing input: PBMCs or a T cell subset sorted from them (not recorded which). The chain is encoded by TRBV24-1 joined to TRBJ2-5; the D segment is perhaps TRBD1 or TRBD2, each sharing 5 matched bases. The origin of this receptor is an adult woman who had mild COVID-19 (a few samples of this study predate the infection). The sample titles of this study are shuffled in the database, so cell type and time point are left out; the donor was told from shared clones. The CDR3 is CATSDPLPGPEGETQYF. The nucleotides are TGTGCCACCAGTGACCCATTGCCGGGGCCTGAGGGAGAGACCCAGTACTTC.